This TCR beta chain was recovered during a study of vaccination effects on CD4 cells after COVID-19 (dated by TCRdb to between 2021 and 2023). Describing the broader study: Each participant got two doses of an mRNA SARS-CoV-2 vaccine, either BNT162b2 or mRNA-1273. In both COVID-19 convalescent patients and infection-naive vaccine recipients, the study compared SARS-CoV-2 spike-specific CD4+ TCR repertoires from before mRNA vaccination with those from after it. A total of over nine COVID-19 convalescent patients and a few SARS-CoV-2-naive healthy vaccine recipients were included in the full study. The Oncomine TCR Beta short-read assay on an Illumina iSeq 100 was used to sequence cultures from other donors in the study. Overall study outcomes, separate from this receptor: Among healthy vaccine recipients, nearly all vaccine-induced clones were SARS-CoV-2 mono-reactive, and only 1 of 255 was cross-reactive with common cold coronaviruses. Marked clonal contraction was observed in both infection-induced and vaccine-induced clones at late post-vaccination timepoints, consistent with waning T cell responses. Limitations of the study were the small number of convalescent patients and the absence of early post-infection timepoints.

Libraries came from the immunoSEQ multiplex PCR assay. DNA from the cultured and isolated CD4+ T cells underwent TCR beta CDR3 sequencing. The authors' analysis ran thus. Non-productive TCR sequences were removed, reads were trimmed to the CDR3 region, and CDR3s of at least 7 amino acids were retained. Antigen-specific clonotypes were identified with the MANAFEST web app by comparing expansion in peptide wells against reference cultures. Positive clones required FDR<0.05 expansion versus reference and all other wells, odds ratio above 5, and frequency above 0.1% in two replicate wells. A clonotype was called cross-reactive if it was significantly expanded both in SARS-CoV-2 spike wells and in at least one common cold coronavirus spike condition. Levenshtein distance calculated with the stringdist R package was used to assess CDR3 similarity, and unrooted trees were constructed with ape in R 3.6.1. In TCRdb, the immuneACCESS table is reduced to in-frame sequences with V and J assigned. These tables do not hold every clone; where another copy was compared, an unresolved V gene accounts for under half, and the others remain unexplained. From that table come the V and J calls and clone size; the DNA was used to work out D and trimming. This sample comprises about 55,000 clones, 70% of them detected only once. Jointly, the top ten make up about 17% of the sample.

In the ViraFEST assay, PBMC were stimulated with viral peptide pools, and TCR sequencing was then used to find antigen-specific CD4+ T cell clonotypes based on their expansion. After less than eleven days of culture, CD4+ T cells were isolated with the EasySep CD4+ T cell isolation kit. None of the healthy vaccine recipients had a prior SARS-CoV-2 infection, which was confirmed by nucleocapsid antibody tests that came back negative both before and after vaccination. Each well held around 1.9 million PBMC cultured in IMDM containing around 5.1% human AB serum, roughly 9.9 IU/ml IL-2 and gentamicin, along with around 9.4 ug/ml peptides. On days 3 and 7, half of the culture medium was replaced with fresh IL-2-containing medium. Unless noted otherwise, every peptide stimulation condition was grown in triplicate wells. Using Ficoll-Paque Plus gradient centrifugation, PBMC were separated from whole blood and then either used fresh or cryopreserved at -140C. The spike proteins of SARS-CoV-2 and of the common cold coronaviruses HCoV-NL63, HCoV-OC43 and HCoV-229E were spanned by overlapping peptide pools. The QIAamp micro DNA kit was used to extract genomic DNA from the cultured CD4+ T cells.

CDR1 and CDR2 are read off the germline V gene as SQVTM and ANQGSEA. The CDR3, cysteine through phenylalanine, is 12 amino acids long. The kept DNA is CDR3 alone, 36 bases in frame from the first base. The junction carries 7 bases between V and J, which are trimmed by 3 bases and 3 bases respectively. Turning to this clone: There is no known antigen for this receptor. Base quality data are lacking; no much larger clone is found one base away.

This receptor was obtained from a human donor who received a COVID-19 vaccine. The chain was built from TRBV29-1 and TRBJ2-3; TRBD2 is a possible D gene, resting on 6 matching bases. The source was CD4+ T cells from PBMCs cultured with SARS-CoV-2 spike peptides, collected before COVID-19 vaccination. The label giving this sample's cell subset or site can be read as: SARS-CoV-2 spike overlapping peptide pool stimulation. The CDR3 reads CSVDGGTDTQYF. The bases are TGCAGCGTTGATGGGGGGACAGATACGCAGTATTTT.